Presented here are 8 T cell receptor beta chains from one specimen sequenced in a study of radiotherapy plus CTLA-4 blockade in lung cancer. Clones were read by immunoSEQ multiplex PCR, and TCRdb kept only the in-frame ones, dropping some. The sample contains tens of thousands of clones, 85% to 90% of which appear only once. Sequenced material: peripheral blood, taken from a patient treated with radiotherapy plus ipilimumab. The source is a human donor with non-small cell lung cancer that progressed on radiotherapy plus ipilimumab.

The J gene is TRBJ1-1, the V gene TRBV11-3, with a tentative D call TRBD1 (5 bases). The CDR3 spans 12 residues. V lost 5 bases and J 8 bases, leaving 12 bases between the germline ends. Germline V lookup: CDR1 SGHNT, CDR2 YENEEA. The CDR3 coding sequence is TGTGCCAGCAGCACCGGGACGGTGGAAGCTTTCTTT. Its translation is CASSTGTVEAFF.

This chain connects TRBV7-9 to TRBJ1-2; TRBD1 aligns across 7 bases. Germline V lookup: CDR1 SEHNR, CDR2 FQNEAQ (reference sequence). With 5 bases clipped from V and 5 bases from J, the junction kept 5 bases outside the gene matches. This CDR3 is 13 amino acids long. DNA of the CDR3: TGTGCCAGCAGCCTCGAGGGGGCATATGGCTACACCTTC. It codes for CASSLEGAYGYTF.

The CDR3 reads CASSSNSYNEQFF. DNA of the CDR3: TGTGCCAGCAGCTCCAACTCCTACAATGAGCAGTTCTTC. The rearrangement links TRBV7-2 to TRBJ2-1; D ambiguous. The CDR3 spans 13 residues. The germline V gene encodes CDR1 SGHTA and CDR2 FQGNSA. V shed 4 bases and J shed 0 bases, with 4 bases lying between them.

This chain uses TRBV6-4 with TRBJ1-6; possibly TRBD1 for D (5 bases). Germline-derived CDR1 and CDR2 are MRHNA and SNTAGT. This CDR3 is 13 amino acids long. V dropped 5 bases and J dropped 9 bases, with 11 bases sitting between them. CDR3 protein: CASSQWGGSPLHF. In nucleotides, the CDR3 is TGTGCCAGCAGTCAATGGGGGGGTTCACCCCTCCACTTT.

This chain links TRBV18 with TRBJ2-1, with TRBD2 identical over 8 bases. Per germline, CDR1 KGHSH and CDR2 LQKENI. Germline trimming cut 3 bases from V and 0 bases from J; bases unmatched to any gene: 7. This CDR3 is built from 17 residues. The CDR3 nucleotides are TGTGCCAGCTCACCCACCGCAGGGACTAGCTCCTACAATGAGCAGTTCTTC. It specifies CASSPTAGTSSYNEQFF.

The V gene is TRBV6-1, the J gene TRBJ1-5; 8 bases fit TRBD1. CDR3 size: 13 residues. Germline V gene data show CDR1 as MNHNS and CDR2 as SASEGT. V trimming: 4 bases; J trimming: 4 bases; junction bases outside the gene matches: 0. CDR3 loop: CASSGTGNQPQHF. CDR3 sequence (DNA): TGTGCCAGCAGTGGGACAGGGAATCAGCCCCAGCATTTT.

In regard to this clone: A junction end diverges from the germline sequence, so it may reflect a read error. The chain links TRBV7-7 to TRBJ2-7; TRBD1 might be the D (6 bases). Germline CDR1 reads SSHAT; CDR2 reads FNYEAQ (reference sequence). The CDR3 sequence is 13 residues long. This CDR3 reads CASSQTIGGEQYF. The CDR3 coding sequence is TGTGCTAGCAGCCAGACTATAGGGGGCGAGCAGTACTTC.

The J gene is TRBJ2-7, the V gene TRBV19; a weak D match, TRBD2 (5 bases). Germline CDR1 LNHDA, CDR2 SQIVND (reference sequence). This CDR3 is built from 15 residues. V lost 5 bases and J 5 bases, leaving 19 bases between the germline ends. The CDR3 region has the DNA TGTGCCAGTAGTCCAATGCCCCCCGCCGGGAACGAGCAGTACTTC. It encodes CASSPMPPAGNEQYF.